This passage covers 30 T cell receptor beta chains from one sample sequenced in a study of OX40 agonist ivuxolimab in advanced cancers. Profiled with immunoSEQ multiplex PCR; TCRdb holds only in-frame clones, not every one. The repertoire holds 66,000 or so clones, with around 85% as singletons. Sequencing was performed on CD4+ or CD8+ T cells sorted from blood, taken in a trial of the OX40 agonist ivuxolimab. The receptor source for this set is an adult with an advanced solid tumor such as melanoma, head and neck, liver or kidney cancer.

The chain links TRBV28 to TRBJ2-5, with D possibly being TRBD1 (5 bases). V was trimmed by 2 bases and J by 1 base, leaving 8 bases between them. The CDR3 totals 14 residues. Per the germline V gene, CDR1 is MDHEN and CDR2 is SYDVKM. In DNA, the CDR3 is TGTGCCAGCAGTTTAACAGGCTTCCAAGAGACCCAGTACTTC. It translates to CASSLTGFQETQYF.

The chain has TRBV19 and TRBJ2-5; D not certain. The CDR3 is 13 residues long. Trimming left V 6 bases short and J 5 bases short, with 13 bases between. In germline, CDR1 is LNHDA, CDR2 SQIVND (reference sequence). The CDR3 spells CASSPTSLETQYF. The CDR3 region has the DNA TGTGCCAGTAGCCCTACAAGTCTGGAGACCCAGTACTTC.

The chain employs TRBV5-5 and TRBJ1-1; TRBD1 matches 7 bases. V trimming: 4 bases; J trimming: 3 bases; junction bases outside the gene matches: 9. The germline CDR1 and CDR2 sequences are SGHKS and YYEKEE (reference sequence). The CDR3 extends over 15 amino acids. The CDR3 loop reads CASSPKGGGYTEAFF. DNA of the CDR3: TGTGCCAGCAGCCCTAAAGGGGGCGGGTACACTGAAGCTTTCTTT.

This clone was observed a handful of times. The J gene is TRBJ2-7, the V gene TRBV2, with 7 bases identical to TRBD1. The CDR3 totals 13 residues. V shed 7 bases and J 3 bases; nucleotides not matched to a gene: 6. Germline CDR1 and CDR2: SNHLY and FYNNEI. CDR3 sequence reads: CASIHRDSYEQYF. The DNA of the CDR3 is TGTGCCAGCATCCACCGGGACAGCTACGAGCAGTACTTC.

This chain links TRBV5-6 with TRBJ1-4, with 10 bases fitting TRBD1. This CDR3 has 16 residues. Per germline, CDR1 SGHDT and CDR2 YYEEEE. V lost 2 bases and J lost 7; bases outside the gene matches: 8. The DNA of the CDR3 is TGTGCCAGCAGCTTCCTCGGACAGGGGGGAAGTGAAAAACTGTTTTTT. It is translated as CASSFLGQGGSEKLFF. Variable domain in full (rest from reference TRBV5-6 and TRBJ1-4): DAGVTQSPTHLIKTRGQQVTLRCSPKSGHDTVSWYQQALGQGPQFIFQYYEEEERQRGNFPDRFSGHQFPNYSSELNVNALLLGDSALYLCASSFLGQGGSEKLFFGSGTQLSVL.

The CDR3 reads CAIRTPGTEQFF. CDR3 coding DNA: TGTGCCATCAGAACCCCCGGGACGGAGCAGTTCTTC. V and J are TRBV10-3 and TRBJ2-1, with D perhaps being TRBD1 or TRBD2 (5 bases each). CDR3 length equals 12 residues. Trimming removed 6 bases from V and 10 bases from J, with 13 bases in between. Germline CDR1 and CDR2: ENHRY and SYGVKD.

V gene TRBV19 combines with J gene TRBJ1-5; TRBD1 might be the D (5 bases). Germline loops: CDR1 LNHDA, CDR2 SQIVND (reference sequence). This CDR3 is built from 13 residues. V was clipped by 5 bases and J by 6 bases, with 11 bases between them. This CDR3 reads CASSPGAAQPQHF. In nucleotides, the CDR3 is TGTGCCAGTAGTCCCGGGGCAGCTCAGCCCCAGCATTTT.

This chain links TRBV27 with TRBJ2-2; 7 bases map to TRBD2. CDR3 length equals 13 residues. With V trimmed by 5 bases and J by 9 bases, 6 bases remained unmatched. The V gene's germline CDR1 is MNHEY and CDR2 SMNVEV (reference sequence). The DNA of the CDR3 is TGTGCCAGCAGTCGGACTAGTACCCGGGAGCTGTTTTTT. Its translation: CASSRTSTRELFF.

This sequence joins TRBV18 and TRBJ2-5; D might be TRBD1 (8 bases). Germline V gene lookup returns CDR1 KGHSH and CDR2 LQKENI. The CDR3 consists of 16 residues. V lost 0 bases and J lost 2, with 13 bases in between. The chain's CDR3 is CASSPPNRGGQETQYF. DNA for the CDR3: TGTGCCAGCTCACCACCGAACAGGGGGGGGCAAGAGACCCAGTACTTC.

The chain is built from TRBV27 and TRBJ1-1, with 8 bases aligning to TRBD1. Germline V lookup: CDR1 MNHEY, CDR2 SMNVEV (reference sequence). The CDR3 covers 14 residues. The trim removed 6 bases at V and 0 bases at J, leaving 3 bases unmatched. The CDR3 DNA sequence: TGTGCCAGCAGACCGGGACAGGTGAACACTGAAGCTTTCTTT. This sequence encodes CASRPGQVNTEAFF.

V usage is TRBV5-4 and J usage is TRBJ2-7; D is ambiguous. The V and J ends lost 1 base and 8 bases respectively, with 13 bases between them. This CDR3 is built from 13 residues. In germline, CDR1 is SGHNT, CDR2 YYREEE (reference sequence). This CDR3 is CASSLRPTSKQYF. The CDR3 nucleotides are TGTGCCAGCAGCTTGAGACCGACCTCCAAGCAGTACTTC.

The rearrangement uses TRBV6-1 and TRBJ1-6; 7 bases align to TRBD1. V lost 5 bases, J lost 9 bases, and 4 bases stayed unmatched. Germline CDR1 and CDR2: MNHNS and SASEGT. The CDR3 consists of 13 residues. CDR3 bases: TGTGCCAGCAGTACAGGGGAGGGTTCACCCCTCCACTTT. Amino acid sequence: CASSTGEGSPLHF.

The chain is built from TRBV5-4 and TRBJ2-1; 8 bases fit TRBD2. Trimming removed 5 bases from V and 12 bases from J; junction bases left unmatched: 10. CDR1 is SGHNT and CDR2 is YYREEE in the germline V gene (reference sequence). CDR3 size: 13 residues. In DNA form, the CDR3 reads TGTGCCAGCAGAATAGCGGGACGGGGTGGGCAGTTCTTC. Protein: CASRIAGRGGQFF.

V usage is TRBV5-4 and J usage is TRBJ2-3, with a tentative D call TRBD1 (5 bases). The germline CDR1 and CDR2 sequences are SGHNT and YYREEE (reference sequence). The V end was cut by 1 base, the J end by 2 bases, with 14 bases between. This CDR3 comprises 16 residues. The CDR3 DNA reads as TGTGCCAGCAGCTTGCAGCCAGGGTTTCCCACAGATACGCAGTATTTT. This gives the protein CASSLQPGFPTDTQYF.

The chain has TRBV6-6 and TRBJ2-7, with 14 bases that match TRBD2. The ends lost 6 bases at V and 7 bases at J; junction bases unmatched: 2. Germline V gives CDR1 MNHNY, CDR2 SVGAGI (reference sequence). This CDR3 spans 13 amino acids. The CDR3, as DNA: TGTGCCAGCAGGACTAGCGGGGGGGAGGAGCAGTACTTC. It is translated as CASRTSGGEEQYF.

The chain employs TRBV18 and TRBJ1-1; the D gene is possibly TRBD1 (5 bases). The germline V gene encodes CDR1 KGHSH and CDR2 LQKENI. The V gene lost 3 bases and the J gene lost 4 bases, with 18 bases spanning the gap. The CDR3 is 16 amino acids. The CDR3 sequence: CASSPRDDSWATEAFF. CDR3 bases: TGTGCCAGCTCACCGCGAGACGACAGTTGGGCCACTGAAGCTTTCTTT.

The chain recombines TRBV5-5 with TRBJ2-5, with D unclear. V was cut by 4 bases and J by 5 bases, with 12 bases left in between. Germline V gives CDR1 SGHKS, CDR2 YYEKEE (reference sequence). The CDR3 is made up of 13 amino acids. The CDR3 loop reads CASSPGPWETQYF. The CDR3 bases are TGTGCCAGCAGCCCTGGGCCCTGGGAGACCCAGTACTTC.

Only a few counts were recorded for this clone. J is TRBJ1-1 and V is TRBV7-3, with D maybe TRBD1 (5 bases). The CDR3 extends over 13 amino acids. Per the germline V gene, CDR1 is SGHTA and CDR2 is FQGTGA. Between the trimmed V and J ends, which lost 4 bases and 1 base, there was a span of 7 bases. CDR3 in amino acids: CASSSGTNTEAFF. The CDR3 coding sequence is TGTGCCAGCAGCTCGGGGACGAACACTGAAGCTTTCTTT.

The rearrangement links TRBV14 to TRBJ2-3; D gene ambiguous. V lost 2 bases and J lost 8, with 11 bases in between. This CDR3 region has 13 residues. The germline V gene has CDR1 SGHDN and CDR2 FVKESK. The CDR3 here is CASSQYEASTQYF. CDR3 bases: TGTGCCAGCAGCCAATACGAGGCGAGTACGCAGTATTTT. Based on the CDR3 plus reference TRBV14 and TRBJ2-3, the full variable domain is EAGVTQFPSHSVIEKGQTVTLRCDPISGHDNLYWYRRVMGKEIKFLLHFVKESKQDESGMPNNRFLAERTGGTYSTLKVQPAELEDSGVYFCASSQYEASTQYFGPGTRLTVL.

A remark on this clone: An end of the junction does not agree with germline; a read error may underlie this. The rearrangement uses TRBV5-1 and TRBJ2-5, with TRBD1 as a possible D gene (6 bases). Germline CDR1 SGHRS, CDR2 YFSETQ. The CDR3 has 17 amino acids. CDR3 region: CASSLAQGLRTQVTQYF. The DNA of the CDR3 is TGCGCCAGCAGCTTGGCTCAGGGGTTGCGTACTCAAGTGACCCAGTACTTC.

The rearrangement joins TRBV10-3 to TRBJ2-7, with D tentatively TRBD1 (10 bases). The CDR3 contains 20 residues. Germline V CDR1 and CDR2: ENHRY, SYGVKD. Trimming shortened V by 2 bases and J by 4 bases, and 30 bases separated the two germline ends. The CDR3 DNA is TGTGCCATCAGTGAGCCCGACAGGGGGCTTGGTAGCGGGAGAGGGTACGAGCAGTACTTC. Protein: CAISEPDRGLGSGRGYEQYF.

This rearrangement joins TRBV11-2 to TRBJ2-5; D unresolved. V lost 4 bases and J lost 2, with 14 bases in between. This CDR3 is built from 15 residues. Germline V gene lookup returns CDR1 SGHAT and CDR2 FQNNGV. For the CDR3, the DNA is TGTGCCAGCAGCTCAGAAGGCAGGTTGCAAGAGACCCAGTACTTC. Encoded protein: CASSSEGRLQETQYF.

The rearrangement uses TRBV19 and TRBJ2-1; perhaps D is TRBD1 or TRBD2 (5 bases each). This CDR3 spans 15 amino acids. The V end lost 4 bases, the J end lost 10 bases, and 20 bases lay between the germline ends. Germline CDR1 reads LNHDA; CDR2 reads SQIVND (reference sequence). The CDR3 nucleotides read TGTGCCAGTAGTACCCGGGACCGGGGCCATGGGGAGCAGTTCTTC. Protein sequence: CASSTRDRGHGEQFF.

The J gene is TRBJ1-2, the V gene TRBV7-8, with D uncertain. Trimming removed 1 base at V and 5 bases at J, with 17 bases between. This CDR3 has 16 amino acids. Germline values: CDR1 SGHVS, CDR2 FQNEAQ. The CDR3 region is CASSLGQFGTEYGYTF. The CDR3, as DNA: TGTGCCAGCAGCTTAGGGCAGTTTGGAACGGAGTATGGCTACACCTTC.

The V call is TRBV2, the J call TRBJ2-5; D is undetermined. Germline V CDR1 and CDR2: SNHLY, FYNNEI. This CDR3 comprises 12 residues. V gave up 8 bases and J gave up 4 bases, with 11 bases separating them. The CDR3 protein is CASLPRGETQYF. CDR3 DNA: TGTGCCAGCCTGCCCAGAGGAGAGACCCAGTACTTC.

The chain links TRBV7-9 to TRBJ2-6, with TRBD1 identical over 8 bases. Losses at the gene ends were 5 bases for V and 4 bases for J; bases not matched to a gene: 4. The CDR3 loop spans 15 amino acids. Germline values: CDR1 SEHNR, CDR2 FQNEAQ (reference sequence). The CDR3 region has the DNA TGTGCCAGCAGCCGGACAGGGCCCGGGGCCAACGTCCTGACTTTC. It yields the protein CASSRTGPGANVLTF. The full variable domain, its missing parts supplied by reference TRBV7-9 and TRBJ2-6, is DTGVSQNPRHKITKRGQNVTFRCDPISEHNRLYWYRQTLGQGPEFLTYFQNEAQLEKSRLLSDRFSAERPKGSFSTLEIQRTEQGDSAMYLCASSRTGPGANVLTFGAGSRLTVL.

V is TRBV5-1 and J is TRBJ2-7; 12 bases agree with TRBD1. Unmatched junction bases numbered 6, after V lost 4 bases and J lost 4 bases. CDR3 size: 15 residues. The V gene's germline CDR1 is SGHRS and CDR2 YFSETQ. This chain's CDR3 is CASSHGTGGKYEQYF. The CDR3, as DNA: TGCGCCAGCAGCCATGGGACAGGGGGCAAATACGAGCAGTACTTC.

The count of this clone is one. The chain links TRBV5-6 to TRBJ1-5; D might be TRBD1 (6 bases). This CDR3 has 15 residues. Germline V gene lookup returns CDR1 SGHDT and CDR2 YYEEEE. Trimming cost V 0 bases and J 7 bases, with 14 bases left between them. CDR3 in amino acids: CASSLGPGGGQPQHF. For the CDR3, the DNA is TGTGCCAGCAGCTTGGGCCCCGGAGGGGGACAGCCCCAGCATTTT.

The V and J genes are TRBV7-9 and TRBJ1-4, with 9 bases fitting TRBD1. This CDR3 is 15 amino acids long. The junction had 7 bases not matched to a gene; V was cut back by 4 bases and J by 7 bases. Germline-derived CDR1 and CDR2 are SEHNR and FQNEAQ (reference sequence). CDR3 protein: CASSSDRGMGEKLFF. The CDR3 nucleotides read TGTGCCAGCAGCTCGGACAGGGGTATGGGTGAAAAACTGTTTTTT.

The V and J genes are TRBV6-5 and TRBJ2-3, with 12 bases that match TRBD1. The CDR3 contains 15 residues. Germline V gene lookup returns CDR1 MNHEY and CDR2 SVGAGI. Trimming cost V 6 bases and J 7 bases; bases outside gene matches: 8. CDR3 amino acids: CASSAPGQGAHTQYF. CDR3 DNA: TGTGCCAGCAGCGCCCCGGGACAGGGGGCCCATACGCAGTATTTT.